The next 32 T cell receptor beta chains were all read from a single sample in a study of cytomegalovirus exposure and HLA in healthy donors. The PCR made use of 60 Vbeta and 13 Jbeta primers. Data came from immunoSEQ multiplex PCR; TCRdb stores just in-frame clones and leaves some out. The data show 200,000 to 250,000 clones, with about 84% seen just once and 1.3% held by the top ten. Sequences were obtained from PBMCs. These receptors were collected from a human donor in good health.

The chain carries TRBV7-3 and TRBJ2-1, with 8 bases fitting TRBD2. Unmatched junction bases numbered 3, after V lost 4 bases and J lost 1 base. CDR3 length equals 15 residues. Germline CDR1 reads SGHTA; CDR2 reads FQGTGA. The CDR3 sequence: CASSYGGRSYNEQFF. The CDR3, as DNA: TGTGCCAGCAGCTACGGCGGGAGGTCCTACAATGAGCAGTTCTTC.

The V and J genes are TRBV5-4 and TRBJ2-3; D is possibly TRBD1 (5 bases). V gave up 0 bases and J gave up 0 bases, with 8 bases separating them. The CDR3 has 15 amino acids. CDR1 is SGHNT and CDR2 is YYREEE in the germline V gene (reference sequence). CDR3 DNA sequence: TGTGCCAGCAGCTTGGGGGGCCCTAGCACAGATACGCAGTATTTT. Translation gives CASSLGGPSTDTQYF.

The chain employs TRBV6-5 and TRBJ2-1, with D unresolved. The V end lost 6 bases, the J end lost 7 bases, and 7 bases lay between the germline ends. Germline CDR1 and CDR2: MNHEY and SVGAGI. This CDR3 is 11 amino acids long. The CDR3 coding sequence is TGTGCCAGCAGGTTCGAGAATGAGCAGTTCTTC. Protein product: CASRFENEQFF.

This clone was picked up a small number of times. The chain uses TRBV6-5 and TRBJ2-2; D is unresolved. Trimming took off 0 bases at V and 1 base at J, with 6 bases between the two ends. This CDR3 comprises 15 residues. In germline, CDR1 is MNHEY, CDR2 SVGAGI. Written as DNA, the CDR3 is TGTGCCAGCAGTTACTCGAGGAAGAACACCGGGGAGCTGTTTTTT. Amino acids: CASSYSRKNTGELFF.

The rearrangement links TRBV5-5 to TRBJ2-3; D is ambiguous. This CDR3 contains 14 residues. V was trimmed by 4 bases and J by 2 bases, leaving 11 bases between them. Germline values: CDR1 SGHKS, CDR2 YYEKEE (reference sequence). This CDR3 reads CASSLDRNTDTQYF. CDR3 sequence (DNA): TGTGCCAGCAGCCTAGATAGGAACACAGATACGCAGTATTTT. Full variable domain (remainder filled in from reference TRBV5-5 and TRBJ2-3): DAGVTQSPTHLIKTRGQQVTLRCSPISGHKSVSWYQQVLGQGPQFIFQYYEKEERGRGNFPDRFSARQFPNYSSELNVNALLLGDSALYLCASSLDRNTDTQYFGPGTRLTVL.

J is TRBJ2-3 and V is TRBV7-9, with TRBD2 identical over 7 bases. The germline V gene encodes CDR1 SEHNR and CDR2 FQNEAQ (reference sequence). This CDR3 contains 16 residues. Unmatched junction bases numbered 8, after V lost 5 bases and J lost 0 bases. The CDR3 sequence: CASSHNGGSSTDTQYF. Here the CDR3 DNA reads TGTGCCAGCAGCCACAACGGGGGGTCTAGCACAGATACGCAGTATTTT.

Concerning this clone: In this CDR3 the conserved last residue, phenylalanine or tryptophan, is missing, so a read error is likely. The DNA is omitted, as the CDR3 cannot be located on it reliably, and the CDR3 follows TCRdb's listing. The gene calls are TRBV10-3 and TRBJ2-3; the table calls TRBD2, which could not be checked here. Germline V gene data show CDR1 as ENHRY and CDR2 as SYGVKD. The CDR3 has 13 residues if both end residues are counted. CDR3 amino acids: CAIHYPPGLAGAT.

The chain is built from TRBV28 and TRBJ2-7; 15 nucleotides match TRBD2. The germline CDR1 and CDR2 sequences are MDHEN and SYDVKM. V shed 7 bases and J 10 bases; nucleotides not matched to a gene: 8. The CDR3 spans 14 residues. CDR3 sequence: CASIDGLAGGPQYF. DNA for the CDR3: TGTGCCAGCATCGATGGACTAGCGGGAGGGCCTCAGTACTTC.

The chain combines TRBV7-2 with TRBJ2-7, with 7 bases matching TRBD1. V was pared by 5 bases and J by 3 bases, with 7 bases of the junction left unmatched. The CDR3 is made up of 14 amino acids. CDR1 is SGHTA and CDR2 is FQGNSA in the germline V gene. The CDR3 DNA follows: TGTGCCAGCAGCCCCCGACAGGGCTACTACGAGCAGTACTTC. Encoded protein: CASSPRQGYYEQYF.

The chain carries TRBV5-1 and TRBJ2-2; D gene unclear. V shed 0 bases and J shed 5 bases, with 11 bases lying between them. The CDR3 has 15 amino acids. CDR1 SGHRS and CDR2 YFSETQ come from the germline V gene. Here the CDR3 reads CASSLGGQLTGELFF. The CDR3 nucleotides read TGCGCCAGCAGCTTGGGCGGCCAGCTGACCGGGGAGCTGTTTTTT.

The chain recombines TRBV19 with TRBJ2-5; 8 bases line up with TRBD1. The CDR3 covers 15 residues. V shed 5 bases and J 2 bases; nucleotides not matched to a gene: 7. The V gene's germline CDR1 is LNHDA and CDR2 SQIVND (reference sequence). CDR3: CASSVQGARQETQYF. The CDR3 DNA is TGTGCCAGTAGTGTTCAGGGGGCGAGGCAAGAGACCCAGTACTTC.

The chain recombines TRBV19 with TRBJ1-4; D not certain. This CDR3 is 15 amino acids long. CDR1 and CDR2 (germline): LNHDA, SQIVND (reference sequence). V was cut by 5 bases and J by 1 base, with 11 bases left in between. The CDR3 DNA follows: TGTGCCAGTAGTGCGTCAGGAGGAACTAATGAAAAACTGTTTTTT. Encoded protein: CASSASGGTNEKLFF.

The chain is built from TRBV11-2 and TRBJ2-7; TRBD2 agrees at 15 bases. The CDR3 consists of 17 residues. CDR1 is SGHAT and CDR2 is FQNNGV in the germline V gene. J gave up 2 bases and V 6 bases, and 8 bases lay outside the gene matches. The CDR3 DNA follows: TGTGCCAGCAGTTCCGGGACTAGCGGGAGGAAAACCTACGAGCAGTACTTC. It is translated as CASSSGTSGRKTYEQYF. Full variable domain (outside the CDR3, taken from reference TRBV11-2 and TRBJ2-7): EAGVAQSPRYKIIEKRQSVAFWCNPISGHATLYWYQQILGQGPKLLIQFQNNGVVDDSQLPKDRFSAERLKGVDSTLKIQPAKLEDSAVYLCASSSGTSGRKTYEQYFGPGTRLTVT.

CDR3 loop: CASSLTANYGYTF. DNA of the CDR3: TGTGCCAGCAGTTTGACAGCCAACTATGGCTACACCTTC. The rearrangement joins TRBV6-6 to TRBJ1-2; D might be TRBD1 (5 bases). Germline CDR1 and CDR2: MNHNY and SVGAGI (reference sequence). This CDR3 contains 13 residues. The V and J ends lost 4 bases and 2 bases respectively, with 8 bases between them.

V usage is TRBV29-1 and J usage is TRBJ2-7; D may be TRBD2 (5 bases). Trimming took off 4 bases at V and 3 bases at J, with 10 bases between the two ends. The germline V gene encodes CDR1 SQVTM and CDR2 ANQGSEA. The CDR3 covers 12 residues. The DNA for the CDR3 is TGCAGCGTTGTCGAGGGTAGCTACGAGCAGTACTTC. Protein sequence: CSVVEGSYEQYF.

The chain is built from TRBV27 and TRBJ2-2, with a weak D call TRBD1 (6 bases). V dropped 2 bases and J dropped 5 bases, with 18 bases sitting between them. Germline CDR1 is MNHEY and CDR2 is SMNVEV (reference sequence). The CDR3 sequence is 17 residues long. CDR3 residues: CASSLTPPAGETGELFF. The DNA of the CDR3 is TGTGCCAGCAGTTTAACCCCCCCCGCAGGGGAGACCGGGGAGCTGTTTTTT.

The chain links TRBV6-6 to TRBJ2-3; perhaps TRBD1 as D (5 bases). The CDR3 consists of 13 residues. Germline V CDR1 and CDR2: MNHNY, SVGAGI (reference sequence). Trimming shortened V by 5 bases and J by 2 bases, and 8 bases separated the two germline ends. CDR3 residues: CASSRQITDTQYF. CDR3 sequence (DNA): TGTGCCAGCAGTCGACAGATCACAGATACGCAGTATTTT.

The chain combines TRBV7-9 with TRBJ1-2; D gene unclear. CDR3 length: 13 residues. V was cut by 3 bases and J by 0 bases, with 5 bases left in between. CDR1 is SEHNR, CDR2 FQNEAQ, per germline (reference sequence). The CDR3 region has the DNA TGTGCCAGCAGCTTCTCCCCTAACTATGGCTACACCTTC. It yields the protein CASSFSPNYGYTF.

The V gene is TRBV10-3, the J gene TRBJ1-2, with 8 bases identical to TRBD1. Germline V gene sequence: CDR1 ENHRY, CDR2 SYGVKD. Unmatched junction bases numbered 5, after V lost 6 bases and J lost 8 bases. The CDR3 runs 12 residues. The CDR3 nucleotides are TGTGCCATCAGCCAGGACAGGGAGGGCTACACCTTC. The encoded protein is CAISQDREGYTF.

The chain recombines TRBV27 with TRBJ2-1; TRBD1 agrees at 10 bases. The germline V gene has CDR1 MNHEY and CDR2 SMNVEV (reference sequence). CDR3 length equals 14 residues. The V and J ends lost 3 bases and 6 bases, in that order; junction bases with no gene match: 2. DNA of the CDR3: TGTGCCAGCAGTTTGCGGACAGGGGGCAATGAGCAGTTCTTC. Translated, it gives CASSLRTGGNEQFF.

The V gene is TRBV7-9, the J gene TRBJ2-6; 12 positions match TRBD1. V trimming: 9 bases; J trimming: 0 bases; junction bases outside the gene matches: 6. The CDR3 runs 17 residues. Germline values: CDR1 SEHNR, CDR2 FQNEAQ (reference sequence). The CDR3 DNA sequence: TGTGCCAGAACGCCGGGACAGGGGGCCTCTGGGGCCAACGTCCTGACTTTC. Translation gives CARTPGQGASGANVLTF. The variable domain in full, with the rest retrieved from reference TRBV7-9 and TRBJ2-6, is DTGVSQNPRHKITKRGQNVTFRCDPISEHNRLYWYRQTLGQGPEFLTYFQNEAQLEKSRLLSDRFSAERPKGSFSTLEIQRTEQGDSAMYLCARTPGQGASGANVLTFGAGSRLTVL.

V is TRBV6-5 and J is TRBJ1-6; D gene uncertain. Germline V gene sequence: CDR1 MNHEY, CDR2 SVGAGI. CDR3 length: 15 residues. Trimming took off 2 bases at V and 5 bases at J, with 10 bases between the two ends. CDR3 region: CASSYGQMNNSPLHF. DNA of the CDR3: TGTGCCAGCAGTTACGGGCAGATGAATAATTCACCCCTCCACTTT.

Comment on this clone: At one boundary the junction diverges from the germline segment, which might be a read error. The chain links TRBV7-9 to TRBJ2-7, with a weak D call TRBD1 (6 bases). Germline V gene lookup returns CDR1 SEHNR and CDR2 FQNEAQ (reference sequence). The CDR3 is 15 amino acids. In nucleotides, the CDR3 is TGTTCCAGCAGCCGAAGCCTGACAGGAGCCTACGAGCAGTACTTC. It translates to CSSSRSLTGAYEQYF.

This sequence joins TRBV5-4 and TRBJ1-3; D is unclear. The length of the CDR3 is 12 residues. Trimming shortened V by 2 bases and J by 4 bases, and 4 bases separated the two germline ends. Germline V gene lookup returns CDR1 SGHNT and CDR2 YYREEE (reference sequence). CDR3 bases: TGTGCCAGCAGCTTTCAGGGAAACACCATATATTTT. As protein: CASSFQGNTIYF.

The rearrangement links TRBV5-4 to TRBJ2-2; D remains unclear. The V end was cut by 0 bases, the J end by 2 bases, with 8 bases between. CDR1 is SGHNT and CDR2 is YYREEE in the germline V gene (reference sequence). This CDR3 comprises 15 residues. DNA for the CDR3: TGTGCCAGCAGCTTGGGAACTCATAACACCGGGGAGCTGTTTTTT. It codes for CASSLGTHNTGELFF.

The CDR3 DNA sequence: TGTGCCAGCACACCGACTAGGACGAACACCGGGGAGCTGTTTTTT. It codes for CASTPTRTNTGELFF. The chain has TRBV6-6 and TRBJ2-2; maybe TRBD2 (6 bases). There are 15 residues in the CDR3. Germline values: CDR1 MNHNY, CDR2 SVGAGI (reference sequence). The V and J ends lost 7 bases and 0 bases respectively, with 12 bases between them.

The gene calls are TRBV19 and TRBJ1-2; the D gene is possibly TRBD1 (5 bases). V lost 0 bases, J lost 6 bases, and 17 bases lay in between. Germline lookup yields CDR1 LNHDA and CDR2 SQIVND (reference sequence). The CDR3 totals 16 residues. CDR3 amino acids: CASSIDPSRGANGYTF. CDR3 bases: TGTGCCAGTAGTATAGACCCCTCAAGGGGCGCAAATGGCTACACCTTC.

The CDR3 loop is CASSERTGGEETQYF. Here the CDR3 DNA reads TGTGCCAGCAGTGAGAGGACAGGGGGCGAGGAGACCCAGTACTTC. The rearrangement uses TRBV6-1 and TRBJ2-5, with 11 nucleotides matching TRBD1. The V segment lost 3 bases and the J segment 5 bases; nucleotides outside the gene matches: 5. This CDR3 region has 15 residues. Germline CDR1 is MNHNS and CDR2 is SASEGT.

CDR3 coding DNA: TGCGCCAGCAGCCAAGATTTGACAAGCAACTATGGCTACACCTTC. Its protein product is CASSQDLTSNYGYTF. The genes are TRBV4-3 and TRBJ1-2; D is unclear. The CDR3 is 15 residues long. Trimming removed 0 bases at V and 2 bases at J, with 10 bases between. Per the germline V gene, CDR1 is LGHNA and CDR2 is YSLEER.

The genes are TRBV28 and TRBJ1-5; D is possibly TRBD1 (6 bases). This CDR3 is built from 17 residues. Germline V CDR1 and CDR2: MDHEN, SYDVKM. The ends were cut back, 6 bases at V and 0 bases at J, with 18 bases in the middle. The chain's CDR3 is CASSQTPGVTSNQPQHF. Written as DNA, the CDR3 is TGTGCCAGCAGCCAGACCCCAGGGGTTACTAGCAATCAGCCCCAGCATTTT. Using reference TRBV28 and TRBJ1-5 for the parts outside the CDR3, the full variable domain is DVKVTQSSRYLVKRTGEKVFLECVQDMDHENMFWYRQDPGLGLRLIYFSYDVKMKEKGDIPEGYSVSREKKERFSLILESASTNQTSMYLCASSQTPGVTSNQPQHFGDGTRLSIL.

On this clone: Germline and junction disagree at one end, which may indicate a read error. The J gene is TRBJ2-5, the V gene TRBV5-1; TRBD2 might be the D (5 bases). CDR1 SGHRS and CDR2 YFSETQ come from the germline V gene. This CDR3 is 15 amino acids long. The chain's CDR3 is CASSFSASGEEAQYF. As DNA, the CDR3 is TGCGCCAGCAGCTTCTCCGCCAGCGGAGAAGAGGCCCAGTACTTC.

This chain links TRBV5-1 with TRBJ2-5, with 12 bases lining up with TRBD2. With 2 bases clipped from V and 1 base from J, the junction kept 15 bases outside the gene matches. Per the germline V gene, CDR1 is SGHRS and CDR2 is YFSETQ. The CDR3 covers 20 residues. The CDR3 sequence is CASSFPTSGSTDRIQETQYF. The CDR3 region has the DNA TGCGCCAGCAGCTTTCCGACTAGCGGGAGTACCGACCGGATCCAAGAGACCCAGTACTTC.